What follows are 30 T cell receptor beta chains derived from one specimen sequenced in a study of CD8+ T cells in alopecia areata. Investigators isolated RNA and reverse transcribed it into cDNA to act as the sequencing template. Sequencing was performed with immunoSEQ multiplex PCR; in TCRdb, only in-frame clones are kept and a portion is missing. The repertoire includes roughly 250,000 clones, 50% to 75% of them detected once, and 0.75% to 0.95% sits in the top ten. Treatment noted: oral pan-JAK inhibitor, 5-10 mg twice daily. The sequences come from CD4+ T cells sorted from blood, collected around week 52, from a patient treated with tofacitinib. Receptor source: a human donor with alopecia areata.

The table lists this clone with a count of one. V and J are TRBV30 and TRBJ1-1; 7 bases fit TRBD1. This CDR3 comprises 16 residues. CDR1 GTSNPN and CDR2 SVGIG come from the germline V gene (reference sequence). The ends lost 0 bases at V and 1 base at J; junction bases unmatched: 8. This CDR3 is CAWSVRWTGKNTEAFF. In nucleotides, the CDR3 is TGTGCCTGGAGTGTACGATGGACAGGAAAGAACACTGAAGCTTTCTTT.

Note on this clone: Other nucleotide sequences in the sample specify the same CDR3. The chain employs TRBV29-1 and TRBJ1-1, with D unresolved. CDR1 and CDR2 (germline): SQVTM, ANQGSEA. V lost 4 bases and J lost 0, with 3 bases in between. The CDR3 is 11 residues long. The CDR3, as DNA: TGCAGCGTTGGCCTGAACACTGAAGCTTTCTTT. This codes for CSVGLNTEAFF.

This chain uses TRBV5-4 with TRBJ2-3; a weak D match, TRBD1 (5 bases). Germline V gene data show CDR1 as SGHNT and CDR2 as YYREEE (reference sequence). V dropped 5 bases and J dropped 0 bases, with 10 bases sitting between them. The CDR3 spans 14 residues. The CDR3 DNA follows: TGTGCCAGCAGTTTCAGGGTGAGCACAGATACGCAGTATTTT. It yields the protein CASSFRVSTDTQYF.

This rearrangement joins TRBV29-1 to TRBJ1-2, with 7 bases aligning to TRBD1. Trimming at V came to 4 bases and at J to 5 bases, leaving 7 bases not matched to a gene. CDR3 size: 13 residues. Per germline, CDR1 SQVTM and CDR2 ANQGSEA. Here the CDR3 DNA reads TGCAGCGTTGGTAGGGGGCAAGTTTATGGCTACACCTTC. It translates to CSVGRGQVYGYTF. The full variable domain, its missing parts supplied by reference TRBV29-1 and TRBJ1-2, is SAVISQKPSRDICQRGTSLTIQCQVDSQVTMMFWYRQQPGQSLTLIATANQGSEATYESGFVIDKFPISRPNLTFSTLTVSNMSPEDSSIYLCSVGRGQVYGYTFGSGTRLTVV.

The chain joins TRBV2 to TRBJ1-2; 7 positions agree with TRBD1. Per the germline V gene, CDR1 is SNHLY and CDR2 is FYNNEI. The CDR3 runs to 12 residues. Trimming took 5 bases from V and 8 from J; bases not matched to a gene: 5. The CDR3 sequence is CASSTDRAGYTF. In nucleotides, the CDR3 is TGTGCCAGCAGTACCGACAGGGCCGGCTACACCTTC. Together with reference TRBV2 and TRBJ1-2, the CDR3 gives the full variable domain: EPEVTQTPSHQVTQMGQEVILRCVPISNHLYFYWYRQILGQKVEFLVSFYNNEISEKSEIFDDQFSVERPDGSNFTLKIRSTKLEDSAMYFCASSTDRAGYTFGSGTRLTVV.

This sequence joins TRBV30 and TRBJ1-2, with 9 bases identical to TRBD1. The J segment lost 7 bases and the V segment lost 0 bases, leaving 6 bases of the junction unmatched. From germline, CDR1 is GTSNPN and CDR2 SVGIG (reference sequence). The CDR3 consists of 14 residues. The CDR3 region is CAWSVLTGGGGYTF. CDR3 sequence (DNA): TGTGCCTGGAGTGTCCTCACAGGGGGCGGTGGCTACACCTTC.

This chain uses TRBV7-9 with TRBJ1-5; D not certain. CDR1 and CDR2 (germline): SEHNR, FQNEAQ (reference sequence). V was pared by 1 base and J by 7 bases, with 11 bases between. This CDR3 is built from 14 residues. CDR3 DNA: TGTGCCAGCAGCTTAGGGCGGGTGTCCCAGCCCCAGCATTTT. Translation: CASSLGRVSQPQHF. Combining the CDR3 with reference TRBV7-9 and TRBJ1-5 gives the whole variable domain DTGVSQNPRHKITKRGQNVTFRCDPISEHNRLYWYRQTLGQGPEFLTYFQNEAQLEKSRLLSDRFSAERPKGSFSTLEIQRTEQGDSAMYLCASSLGRVSQPQHFGDGTRLSIL.

This chain uses TRBV7-9 with TRBJ2-2; D is ambiguous. The CDR3 runs to 14 residues. CDR1 and CDR2 (germline): SEHNR, FQNEAQ (reference sequence). Trimming stripped 4 bases from V and 5 bases from J, with 11 bases between. CDR3 loop: CASSSQIGTGELFF. The CDR3 nucleotides read TGTGCCAGCAGCTCACAAATAGGGACCGGGGAGCTGTTTTTT.

The gene calls are TRBV30 and TRBJ1-6, with TRBD1 identical over 8 bases. This CDR3 contains 15 residues. The V and J ends lost 2 bases and 10 bases, in that order; junction bases with no gene match: 10. Per germline, CDR1 GTSNPN and CDR2 SVGIG (reference sequence). CDR3 loop: CAWSQGAHLRSPLHF. As DNA, the CDR3 is TGTGCCTGGAGTCAGGGGGCGCATTTAAGATCACCCCTCCACTTT.

The chain has TRBV2 and TRBJ2-7, with a weak D call TRBD2 (5 bases). V was pared by 8 bases and J by 4 bases, with 18 bases between. Germline CDR1 reads SNHLY; CDR2 reads FYNNEI. CDR3 length equals 14 residues. This CDR3 reads CASVRKERRYEQYF. The CDR3 nucleotides are TGTGCCAGCGTAAGAAAGGAGCGGCGGTACGAGCAGTACTTC.

The V call is TRBV29-1, the J call TRBJ2-7, with TRBD1 matching 8 bases. The CDR3 length is 15 residues. CDR1 is SQVTM and CDR2 is ANQGSEA in the germline V gene. Losses at the gene ends were 4 bases for V and 4 bases for J; bases not matched to a gene: 12. CDR3 in DNA: TGCAGCGTTGGGAACCTTGCAGGGGGCCTTTACGAGCAGTACTTC. Its translation is CSVGNLAGGLYEQYF.

The chain is built from TRBV13 and TRBJ2-3; D is ambiguous. This CDR3 spans 13 amino acids. Trimming stripped 6 bases from V and 8 bases from J, with 15 bases between. Per the germline V gene, CDR1 is PRHDT and CDR2 is FYEKMQ (reference sequence). The CDR3 sequence: CASSPQVKGTQYF. CDR3 DNA sequence: TGTGCCAGCAGTCCTCAGGTGAAGGGTACGCAGTATTTT.

The chain couples TRBV2 to TRBJ1-2; D ambiguous. The germline V and J ends were trimmed by 3 bases and 4 bases, with 9 bases remaining between them. Germline-derived CDR1 and CDR2 are SNHLY and FYNNEI. This CDR3 has 13 amino acids. CDR3 nucleotides: TGTGCCAGCAGTGATTTTTCGGCCTATGGCTACACCTTC. Amino acid sequence: CASSDFSAYGYTF.

This clone appeared a few times. This chain joins TRBV7-2 and TRBJ1-1; possibly TRBD1 for D (6 bases). Germline CDR1 is SGHTA and CDR2 is FQGNSA. The length of the CDR3 is 15 residues. V lost 5 bases and J 1 base, leaving 14 bases between the germline ends. This chain's CDR3 is CASSQPPRGNTEAFF. In nucleotides, the CDR3 is TGTGCCAGCAGCCAACCCCCCAGGGGGAACACTGAAGCTTTCTTT.

This clone showed up just a few times. The rearrangement links TRBV27 to TRBJ2-2; possibly TRBD1 or TRBD2 for D (6 bases each). V was shortened by 4 bases and J by 3 bases, with 18 bases between the two germline ends. The CDR3 covers 17 residues. The germline V gene has CDR1 MNHEY and CDR2 SMNVEV (reference sequence). DNA for the CDR3: TGTGCCAGCAGTTCCCAGCCTACAGGGAGGCACACCGGGGAGCTGTTTTTT. This translates into CASSSQPTGRHTGELFF.

This clone turned up a few times. This chain links TRBV29-1 with TRBJ2-5; possibly TRBD1 for D (6 bases). The V gene lost 6 bases and the J gene lost 3 bases, with 14 bases spanning the gap. CDR1 is SQVTM, CDR2 ANQGSEA, per germline. The CDR3 runs to 13 residues. The CDR3: CSVTSGVKETQYF. CDR3 sequence (DNA): TGCAGCGTAACCTCAGGGGTGAAAGAGACCCAGTACTTC.

The chain employs TRBV19 and TRBJ1-2; D ambiguous. CDR1 is LNHDA, CDR2 SQIVND, per germline (reference sequence). CDR3 length: 13 amino acids. V dropped 7 bases and J dropped 4 bases, with 13 bases sitting between them. This CDR3 reads CASTREFLYGYTF. The CDR3 nucleotides are TGTGCCAGTACTCGGGAGTTTCTCTATGGCTACACCTTC.

This clone was detected only a few times. The V gene is TRBV7-2, the J gene TRBJ1-5; D remains ambiguous. The length of the CDR3 is 16 residues. Trimming stripped 2 bases from V and 2 bases from J, with 13 bases between. CDR1 and CDR2 (germline): SGHTA, FQGNSA. The CDR3 loop reads CASSLRAAMGNQPQHF. The DNA for the CDR3 is TGTGCCAGCAGCTTAAGGGCTGCCATGGGCAATCAGCCCCAGCATTTT.

The chain carries TRBV4-1 and TRBJ1-5; the match to TRBD1 covers 9 bases. Per germline, CDR1 MGHRA and CDR2 YSYEKL. With V trimmed by 1 base and J by 7 bases, 8 bases remained unmatched. The CDR3 is 16 residues long. CDR3 in DNA: TGCGCCAGCAGCCAAGTGGGACGGGACAGGGAACAGCCCCAGCATTTT. This sequence encodes CASSQVGRDREQPQHF.

The chain carries TRBV7-2 and TRBJ1-2; 10 bases are shared with TRBD1. Germline values: CDR1 SGHTA, CDR2 FQGNSA. The V gene end was trimmed by 6 bases and the J gene end by 1 base; junction bases not matched to a gene: 5. The CDR3 consists of 15 residues. CDR3 sequence: CASRLRDRGNYGYTF. The DNA for the CDR3 is TGTGCCAGCAGATTGAGGGACAGGGGTAACTATGGCTACACCTTC.

The chain joins TRBV5-4 to TRBJ2-3; maybe TRBD2 (6 bases). Germline values: CDR1 SGHNT, CDR2 YYREEE (reference sequence). Trimming pared 10 bases from V and 2 bases from J, leaving 8 bases between. CDR3 length: 11 residues. Here the CDR3 DNA reads TGTGCCGGAGGGAACACAGATACGCAGTATTTT. It codes for CAGGNTDTQYF. Using reference TRBV5-4 and TRBJ2-3 for the parts outside the CDR3, the full variable domain is ETGVTQSPTHLIKTRGQQVTLRCSSQSGHNTVSWYQQALGQGPQFIFQYYREEENGRGNFPPRFSGLQFPNYSSELNVNALELDDSALYLCAGGNTDTQYFGPGTRLTVL.

The V gene is TRBV5-6, the J gene TRBJ2-1; 7 positions agree with TRBD1. Trimming removed 4 bases from V and 6 bases from J; junction bases left unmatched: 10. This CDR3 has 15 amino acids. Germline V gives CDR1 SGHDT, CDR2 YYEEEE. This chain's CDR3 is CASSDYDRVSNEQFF. The DNA of the CDR3 is TGTGCCAGCAGCGACTACGACAGGGTAAGCAATGAGCAGTTCTTC.

The V and J genes are TRBV5-6 and TRBJ1-1; 7 nucleotides match TRBD1. The CDR3 has 15 residues. CDR1 and CDR2 (germline): SGHDT, YYEEEE. V lost 4 bases to trimming and J lost 3 bases; unmatched junction nucleotides: 9. The CDR3 sequence: CASSTASGGYTEAFF. The CDR3 nucleotides are TGTGCCAGCAGCACAGCATCAGGGGGGTACACTGAAGCTTTCTTT.

The chain uses TRBV7-6 and TRBJ1-2; a weak D match, TRBD1 (5 bases). V shed 2 bases and J shed 2 bases, with 6 bases lying between them. The CDR3 sequence is 13 residues long. Germline values: CDR1 SGHVS, CDR2 FNYEAQ. The CDR3 loop is CASSLNRNYGYTF. The CDR3 region has the DNA TGTGCCAGCAGCTTAAACAGGAACTATGGCTACACCTTC.

The rearrangement joins TRBV29-1 to TRBJ2-1, with D tentatively TRBD1 (5 bases). Germline assignment: CDR1 SQVTM and CDR2 ANQGSEA. V lost 8 bases, J lost 0 bases, and 14 bases lay in between. The CDR3 has 14 residues. In nucleotides, the CDR3 is TGCAGCACCTACAGGCAAAGCTCCTACAATGAGCAGTTCTTC. It is translated as CSTYRQSSYNEQFF.

The J gene is TRBJ2-3, the V gene TRBV2; D is possibly TRBD2 (6 bases). Germline V gene data show CDR1 as SNHLY and CDR2 as FYNNEI. This CDR3 comprises 12 residues. V lost 11 bases to trimming and J lost 4 bases, with 13 bases between them. The CDR3 reads CAWGGVPDTQYF. CDR3 nucleotide sequence: TGTGCCTGGGGCGGGGTCCCAGATACGCAGTATTTT.

In this sample, this clone turned up a few times. The V call is TRBV6-1, the J call TRBJ2-7; 8 positions agree with TRBD1. The CDR3 has 13 residues. The junction had 3 bases not matched to a gene; V was cut back by 5 bases and J by 3 bases. CDR1 is MNHNS and CDR2 is SASEGT in the germline V gene. The CDR3 here is CASSIGQGYEQYF. CDR3 bases: TGTGCCAGCAGTATAGGACAGGGCTACGAGCAGTACTTC.

As concerns this clone: Other DNA sequences from this sample encode an identical CDR3 as well. CDR3 coding DNA: TGCAGCGTCGGGGACGGCAATCAGCCCCAGCATTTT. Translation: CSVGDGNQPQHF. The rearrangement joins TRBV29-1 to TRBJ1-5, with TRBD1 as a possible D gene (5 bases). The CDR3 length is 12 residues. Trimming stripped 6 bases from V and 2 bases from J, with 8 bases between. Germline CDR1 and CDR2: SQVTM and ANQGSEA.

The V and J genes are TRBV6-5 and TRBJ1-1; D is unclear. V gave up 6 bases and J gave up 2 bases, with 10 bases separating them. Germline V gene data show CDR1 as MNHEY and CDR2 as SVGAGI. The CDR3 sequence is 13 residues long. Here the CDR3 reads CASSSPRNTEAFF. In DNA form, the CDR3 reads TGTGCCAGCAGCTCCCCGCGAAACACTGAAGCTTTCTTT.

The chain uses TRBV6-5 and TRBJ1-6; tentatively, D is TRBD1 (5 bases). The CDR3 runs 15 residues. CDR1 is MNHEY and CDR2 is SVGAGI in the germline V gene. V dropped 2 bases and J dropped 10 bases, with 15 bases sitting between them. Written as DNA, the CDR3 is TGTGCCAGCAGTTACGGCCAGGGAGAGGTGTCACCCCTCCACTTT. Amino acid sequence: CASSYGQGEVSPLHF.